The sample holds a few counts of the clone carrying this T cell receptor (beta chain). Its cognate antigen is unknown. This sample stems from a study of response to subunit inactivated influenza vaccine. Study observations and caveats: Authors suggested each seasonal flu vaccination may recruit only limited numbers of new T cells.

V lost 1 base to trimming and J lost 0 bases, with 4 bases between them. The CDR3 length is 12 residues. CDR1 and CDR2 (germline): DFQATT, SNEGSKA (reference sequence). TCRdb used MiXCR to reprocess the RT-PCR reads, holding one entry per CDR3 protein. The table shows around 570,000 distinct CDR3 sequences, with around 8% occurring only once. This sample comprised PBMCs from blood, obtained around 25 months after vaccination. The TCR was taken from a man between 45 and 75 years old who received an inactivated influenza vaccine. This chain joins TRBV20-1 and TRBJ2-7; D gene uncertain. The CDR3 DNA follows: TGCAGTGCTAGAGTACCCTCCTACGAGCAGTACTTC. Amino acids: CSARVPSYEQYF.